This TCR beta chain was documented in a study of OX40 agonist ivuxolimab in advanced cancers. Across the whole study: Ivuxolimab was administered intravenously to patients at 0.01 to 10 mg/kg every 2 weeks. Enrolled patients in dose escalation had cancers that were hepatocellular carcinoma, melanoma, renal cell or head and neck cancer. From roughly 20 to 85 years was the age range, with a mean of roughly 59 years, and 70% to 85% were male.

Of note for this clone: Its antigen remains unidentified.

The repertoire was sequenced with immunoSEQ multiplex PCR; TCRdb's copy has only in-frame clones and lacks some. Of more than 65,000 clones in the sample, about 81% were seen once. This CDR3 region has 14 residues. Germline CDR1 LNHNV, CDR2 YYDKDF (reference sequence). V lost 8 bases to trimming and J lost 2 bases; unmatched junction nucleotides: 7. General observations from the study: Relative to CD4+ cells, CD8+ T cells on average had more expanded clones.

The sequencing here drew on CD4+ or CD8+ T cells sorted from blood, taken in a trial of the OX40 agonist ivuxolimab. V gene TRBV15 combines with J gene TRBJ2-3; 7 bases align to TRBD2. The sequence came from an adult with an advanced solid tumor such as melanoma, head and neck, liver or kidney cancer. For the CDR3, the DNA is TGTGCCACCTGGGCGGGGGACGCCACAGATACGCAGTATTTT. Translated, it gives CATWAGDATDTQYF.